This T cell receptor (beta chain) was sequenced for a study of cytomegalovirus exposure and HLA in healthy donors. Germline CDR1 reads GTSNPN; CDR2 reads SVGIG (reference sequence). This CDR3 has 13 residues. Trimming took 0 bases from V and 6 from J; bases not matched to a gene: 3. Both 60 Vbeta primers and 13 Jbeta primers went into the PCR. Using immunoSEQ multiplex PCR, the repertoire was profiled, and TCRdb retains in-frame clones only, with some absent. This listing includes tens of thousands of clones. This receptor was identified in a middle-aged woman in good health and CMV-seropositive. The sample consisted of PBMCs. The V gene is TRBV30, the J gene TRBJ1-2, with 8 bases aligning to TRBD1. The CDR3 loop reads CAWSVQGADGYTF. In DNA, the CDR3 is TGTGCCTGGAGTGTTCAGGGGGCGGATGGCTACACCTTC.